The 9 T cell receptor beta chains reported below all come from one sample, sequenced in a study of OX40 agonist ivuxolimab in advanced cancers. TCRdb's table, derived via immunoSEQ multiplex PCR, lists solely in-frame clones and lacks some. The sample records 60,000 to 80,000 clones, 75% to 90% being singletons. The specimen comprised CD4+ or CD8+ T cells sorted from blood, sampled in a trial of the OX40 agonist ivuxolimab. The receptors stem from an adult with an advanced solid tumor such as melanoma, head and neck, liver or kidney cancer.

The chain links TRBV5-6 to TRBJ2-3; D remains ambiguous. V shed 4 bases and J shed 4 bases, with 19 bases lying between them. The germline gives CDR1 SGHDT, CDR2 YYEEEE. There are 16 residues in the CDR3. The CDR3 here is CASSRLFPPRPDTQYF. The CDR3, as DNA: TGTGCCAGCAGCAGGCTATTCCCCCCACGGCCAGATACGCAGTATTTT.

This clone showed up just a few times. The chain uses TRBV4-2 and TRBJ2-1; TRBD2 matches at 7 bases. After removal of 1 base from V and 0 bases from J, the junction contained 6 bases not matched to a gene. CDR1 and CDR2 (germline): LGHNA, YNFKEQ. The CDR3 sequence is 17 residues long. CDR3 in amino acids: CASSQVRERGSYNEQFF. In DNA, the CDR3 is TGTGCCAGCAGCCAAGTTCGGGAGCGGGGCTCCTACAATGAGCAGTTCTTC.

This clone was detected only once. The rearrangement links TRBV5-6 to TRBJ1-2; no clear D gene. V lost 4 bases, J lost 3 bases, and 13 bases lay in between. Per the germline V gene, CDR1 is SGHDT and CDR2 is YYEEEE. The CDR3 covers 14 residues. CDR3 amino acids: CASSRTLEDYGYTF. The CDR3 DNA reads TGTGCCAGCAGCCGAACCCTAGAGGACTATGGCTACACCTTC. Together with reference TRBV5-6 and TRBJ1-2, the CDR3 gives the full variable domain: DAGVTQSPTHLIKTRGQQVTLRCSPKSGHDTVSWYQQALGQGPQFIFQYYEEEERQRGNFPDRFSGHQFPNYSSELNVNALLLGDSALYLCASSRTLEDYGYTFGSGTRLTVV.

This chain connects TRBV4-1 to TRBJ2-3; 12 bases fit TRBD2. The CDR3 covers 15 residues. Germline-derived CDR1 and CDR2 are MGHRA and YSYEKL. The V and J ends lost 4 bases and 5 bases, in that order; junction bases with no gene match: 4. Here the CDR3 reads CASSRRTSGEDTQYF. CDR3 bases: TGCGCCAGCAGCCGACGGACTAGCGGGGAAGATACGCAGTATTTT.

This chain connects TRBV7-8 to TRBJ1-5, with D tentatively TRBD1 (5 bases). The CDR3 runs to 13 residues. V gave up 5 bases and J gave up 5 bases, with 10 bases separating them. Germline CDR1 is SGHVS and CDR2 is FQNEAQ. The CDR3 DNA reads TGTGCCAGCAGCGTAGGGACGGATCAGCCCCAGCATTTT. Encoded protein: CASSVGTDQPQHF. The entire variable domain, with the rest obtained from reference TRBV7-8 and TRBJ1-5, is as follows: GAGVSQSPRYKVAKRGQDVALRCDPISGHVSLFWYQQALGQGPEFLTYFQNEAQLDKSGLPSDRFFAERPEGSVSTLKIQRTQQEDSAVYLCASSVGTDQPQHFGDGTRLSIL.

The rearrangement joins TRBV5-5 to TRBJ2-3, with 8 bases that match TRBD1. Per germline, CDR1 SGHKS and CDR2 YYEKEE (reference sequence). J lost 4 bases, V lost 3 bases, and 1 base had no gene match. The CDR3 is made up of 13 amino acids. The CDR3 coding sequence is TGTGCCAGCAGCTGGACAGGGCCAGATACGCAGTATTTT. This codes for CASSWTGPDTQYF.

This chain connects TRBV7-2 to TRBJ1-5, with 9 nucleotides matching TRBD1. Germline V gene lookup returns CDR1 SGHTA and CDR2 FQGNSA. The CDR3 spans 17 residues. Unmatched junction bases numbered 11, after V lost 5 bases and J lost 3 bases. The CDR3 DNA reads TGTGCCAGCAGCCCGGGACAGGGAAGGGCCTTCAATCAGCCCCAGCATTTT. Its translation is CASSPGQGRAFNQPQHF.

The genes are TRBV25-1 and TRBJ2-1, with TRBD2 matching 7 bases. Germline trimming cut 3 bases from V and 2 bases from J; bases unmatched to any gene: 4. The CDR3 covers 15 residues. CDR1 and CDR2 (germline): MGHDK, SYGVNS. CDR3 nucleotides: TGTGCCAGCAGTGAGCGGGCGGGGGCCTACAATGAGCAGTTCTTC. Translation gives CASSERAGAYNEQFF.

The chain links TRBV6-1 to TRBJ2-2; unclear D gene. Germline CDR1 reads MNHNS; CDR2 reads SASEGT. This CDR3 comprises 14 residues. Trimming cost V 2 bases and J 3 bases, with 7 bases left between them. In DNA, the CDR3 is TGTGCCAGCAGTGAAAACCCTGACACCGGGGAGCTGTTTTTT. It yields the protein CASSENPDTGELFF.